Sequencing of this T cell receptor beta chain was carried out in a study of response to subunit inactivated influenza vaccine. Study results and limitations: There was a suggestion from the authors that each seasonal influenza vaccination recruits few new T cells.

Germline values: CDR1 SQVTM, CDR2 ANQGSEA. The ends lost 5 bases at V and 2 bases at J; junction bases unmatched: 1. This CDR3 comprises 12 residues. This clonotype was seen a few times. Its cognate antigen is unknown. One entry per CDR3 protein, called by TCRdb with MiXCR from the RT-PCR reads. Of more than 400,000 distinct CDR3 sequences listed, about a tenth are singletons. The TCR comes from a man in his fifties who received an inactivated influenza vaccine. The chain is built from TRBV29-1 and TRBJ2-5, with 8 bases lining up with TRBD2. Sequenced material: PBMCs from blood, taken 40 to 50 days after vaccination. The CDR3 region is CSVQRGQETQYF. The CDR3 DNA reads TGCAGCGTTCAGCGGGGGCAAGAGACCCAGTACTTC.